This entry features one TCR beta chain sequence. The antigen is unknown. This sample is part of a study of CD8 T cells in Susac syndrome. Points from the study as a whole: The relatively small number of individuals in the TCR sequencing and HLA analysis was acknowledged by the study.

Blood CD8+ and CD4+ T cells underwent high-throughput TCR beta sequencing. While CD8+ and CD4+ T cells were isolated negatively, TEMRA cells were enriched by FACS. With random hexamers, 0.5 to 1 ug RNA was reverse transcribed. Multiplex immunoSEQ PCR targeted 54 Vbeta and 13 Jbeta TCR beta segments. MiXCR, run by TCRdb on the immunoSEQ multiplex PCR reads, gives a single entry per CDR3 protein. The sample holds under 55,000 distinct CDR3 sequences, about 92% seen once. Sequenced material: CD8+ T cells from PBMCs. The receptor was derived from a human donor with multiple sclerosis.

The CDR3 sequence: CSARGGGGPKNIQYF. In DNA, the CDR3 is TGCAGTGCTAGAGGGGGCGGGGGGCCTAAAAACATTCAGTACTTC. V is TRBV20-1 and J is TRBJ2-4, with 8 bases lining up with TRBD2. The length of the CDR3 is 15 residues. V lost 1 base, J lost 4 bases, and 6 bases stayed unmatched. Germline-derived CDR1 and CDR2 are DFQATT and SNEGSKA (reference sequence).